These 5 T cell receptor beta chains share one sample of origin, sequenced in a study of blood T cell repertoires in COVID-19. Clones were sequenced by immunoSEQ multiplex PCR, and TCRdb holds only the in-frame ones, with some missing. This table holds roughly 320,000 clones, approximately 90% found once. Sequenced input: PBMCs or T cells enriched from blood (not recorded which). Every receptor here comes from a woman in her thirties who had been exposed to COVID-19.

The CDR3, as DNA: TGTGCCAGCTCACCCTCGGGACAGGGGTCACGGTATGGCTACACCTTC. It translates to CASSPSGQGSRYGYTF. The chain links TRBV18 to TRBJ1-2; 10 positions match TRBD1. Germline CDR1 and CDR2: KGHSH and LQKENI. The length of the CDR3 is 16 residues. J lost 5 bases, V lost 3 bases, and 9 bases had no gene match.

The V and J genes are TRBV5-1 and TRBJ2-5, with 9 bases identical to TRBD2. The germline gives CDR1 SGHRS, CDR2 YFSETQ. J was trimmed by 2 bases and V by 0 bases; bases with no gene match: 5. The CDR3 is 16 amino acids. CDR3 sequence reads: CASSLAVAGAQETQYF. Written as DNA, the CDR3 is TGCGCCAGCAGCTTGGCTGTAGCGGGGGCACAAGAGACCCAGTACTTC.

The table lists this clone with a count of one. This chain connects TRBV5-1 to TRBJ2-5; 11 nucleotides line up with TRBD2. Germline CDR1 is SGHRS and CDR2 is YFSETQ. V lost 6 bases and J lost 5; bases outside the gene matches: 6. This CDR3 has 14 amino acids. Written as DNA, the CDR3 is TGCGCCAGCACGGCCGGGACTAGCGGTGAGACCCAGTACTTC. It translates to CASTAGTSGETQYF.

The chain couples TRBV11-2 to TRBJ2-1; 11 bases are shared with TRBD2. The germline V gene has CDR1 SGHAT and CDR2 FQNNGV. V trimming: 5 bases; J trimming: 8 bases; junction bases outside the gene matches: 20. The CDR3 is made up of 19 amino acids. The CDR3 region has the DNA TGTGCCAGCAGCCCAAGGGGTCTAGCGGGGGGCTATAGGGGTCATGAGCAGTTCTTC. As protein: CASSPRGLAGGYRGHEQFF.

The DNA for the CDR3 is TGCGCCAGCAGCCCCCGGACTAGCGGGGGGGCCTTGGCAGATACGCAGTATTTT. Its translation: CASSPRTSGGALADTQYF. The chain couples TRBV5-1 to TRBJ2-3, with 15 bases that match TRBD2. The CDR3 is made up of 18 amino acids. The V and J ends lost 4 bases and 4 bases, in that order; junction bases with no gene match: 10. Germline V gene data show CDR1 as SGHRS and CDR2 as YFSETQ.